The clone carrying this T cell receptor (beta chain) was counted between two and nine times. As yet, its antigen is unknown. The CDR3 end shows no conserved phenylalanine or tryptophan, and so a read error is likely. It is unclear where the CDR3 begins or ends on the DNA, so no DNA is shown, and the CDR3 is as TCRdb lists it. Time point: newly diagnosed GD, antithyroid drugs for less than 3 months. Isolated PBMC RNA provided the starting material for the TCR library. This entry is derived from a study of regulatory T cells in long-lasting Graves disease. General study findings and limits: Blood alone, not thyroid tissue, was studied. TRBV28, TRBJ1-2 and TRBJ2-5 were segments that persistent disease favored.

CDR1 MDHEN and CDR2 SYDVKM come from the germline V gene. The CDR3 contains 9 residues when both ends are counted. Assembly of TCR beta libraries relied on iRepertoire HTBI primers together with Arm-PCR of CDR3 regions. Via MiXCR, TCRdb re-called the multiplex PCR reads, giving one row per CDR3 protein. The data show about 620,000 distinct CDR3 sequences, with less than 20% seen just once and about 17% held by the top ten. These same records also appear under a second study, on T cells in Graves' hyperthyroidism and ophthalmopathy. This second study notes: Patients were excluded because of uncontrolled infection, other autoimmune disease, pregnancy or lactation. A first-round RT-PCR of the TCR CDR3 used the HTBI primer set.

The J gene is TRBJ2-5, the V gene TRBV28; the D call in the table, TRBD2, was not verified against the DNA. The source material was peripheral blood mononuclear cells (PBMCs), sampled at new diagnosis, from a patient treated with antithyroid drugs. The receptor was isolated from a woman in her thirties with Graves disease. The CDR3 loop is CASSHARLS.